Listed below are T cell receptor beta chains from one sample, sequenced in a study of T cell clones after liver transplantation. The repertoire was sequenced with immunoSEQ multiplex PCR; TCRdb's copy has only in-frame clones and lacks some. The table records tens of thousands of clones, around 70% of them present only once. Sequencing was performed on CD4+ T cells from blood, taken at the 22-month timepoint. The receptors were sampled from a human patient who received a liver transplant. A subset of T cells may come from the graft donor. Each CDR3 is given with its conserved first and last residue. Each record gives: J gene, CDR3 length, clone size, D gene, V gene, CDR3 DNA, CDR3 protein. A D gene is named only where the DNA matches it firmly. Clone size is stated in some rows and not others, as once, few, many or a class when expanded.

TRBJ2-2,15,once,.,TRBV28,TGTGCCAGCGGACCCCCGGTAGGAAGGACCGGGGAGCTGTTTTTT,CASGPPVGRTGELFF
TRBJ2-3,13,.,TRBD1,TRBV29-1,TGCAGCATTGGACAGGGTATGACAGATACGCAGTATTTT,CSIGQGMTDTQYF
TRBJ2-3,12,.,TRBD2,TRBV30,TGTGCCCAGCGGGGGGATGGAGATACGCAGTATTTT,CAQRGDGDTQYF
TRBJ1-2,14,few,.,TRBV9,TGTGCCAGCAGCCTCAGGGATACGAGCTATGGCTACACCTTC,CASSLRDTSYGYTF
TRBJ1-2,14,.,.,TRBV2,TGTGCCAGCAGGGGGGCCGGCGTCGGCTATGGCTACACCTTC,CASRGAGVGYGYTF
TRBJ2-2,14,.,.,TRBV2,TGTGCCAGCAGTGAGGGGTGGAACACCGGGGAGCTGTTTTTT,CASSEGWNTGELFF
TRBJ1-2,13,few,.,TRBV5-1,TGCGCCAGCAGCTTGGCAACAGCATATGGCTACACCTTC,CASSLATAYGYTF
TRBJ2-7,14,few,.,TRBV30,TGTGCCTGGAAGCCGGGGGGCACAACTCACGAGCAGTACTTC,CAWKPGGTTHEQYF
TRBJ1-3,14,.,.,TRBV29-1,TGCAGCGTTGTTCCGGTCGTCACTGGAAACACCATATATTTT,CSVVPVVTGNTIYF
TRBJ1-1,10,.,.,TRBV20-1,TGCAGTGCTCCGACTAGTGCAGCTTTCTTT,CSAPTSAAFF
TRBJ2-5,17,.,TRBD1,TRBV6-4,TGTGCCAGCAGTCAACTAAACAGGGGGCGAAGGCAAGAGACCCAGTACTTC,CASSQLNRGRRQETQYF
TRBJ2-1,14,few,TRBD2,TRBV2,TGTGCCAGCAGGGGGACTAGCGGGGGCAATGAGCAGTTCTTC,CASRGTSGGNEQFF
TRBJ2-3,16,.,TRBD1,TRBV5-1,TGCGCCAGCAGCTTGGAGGGGACAGGGGGCACAGATACGCAGTATTTT,CASSLEGTGGTDTQYF
TRBJ2-7,15,few,.,TRBV6-1,TGTGCCAGCAGTGAATTATGGGTCAAGACCTACGAGCAGTACTTC,CASSELWVKTYEQYF
TRBJ1-2,11,.,.,TRBV7-6,TGTGCCAGCACAGCTTGGGGTGGCTACACCTTC,CASTAWGGYTF
TRBJ1-5,17,.,TRBD1,TRBV5-1,TGCGCCAGCAGCTTGGTCCCGACACAGGGGCCCAACCAGCCCCAGCATTTT,CASSLVPTQGPNQPQHF
TRBJ1-1,12,.,.,TRBV30,TGTGCCTGGAGTCGGATCAACACTGAAGCTTTCTTT,CAWSRINTEAFF
TRBJ1-1,13,.,.,TRBV7-9,TGTGCCAGCAGACTGCTGGAGGGCACTGAAGCTTTCTTT,CASRLLEGTEAFF
TRBJ2-7,14,few,.,TRBV28,TGTGCCAGCAGTTTAATGTCCGGGCCGAGGGAGCAGTACTTC,CASSLMSGPREQYF
TRBJ2-7,14,.,TRBD1,TRBV2,TGTGCCAGCAGTGGGGACAGGCTTTACTACGAGCAGTACTTC,CASSGDRLYYEQYF
TRBJ2-3,15,.,.,TRBV6-6,TGTGCCAGCAGTTACTCGGGGGACTCCACAGATACGCAGTATTTT,CASSYSGDSTDTQYF
TRBJ1-2,12,.,.,TRBV19,TGTGCCAGTAGTATAGCTGACTATGGCTACACCTTC,CASSIADYGYTF
TRBJ2-5,14,once,.,TRBV15,TGTGCCACCAGCGGGGGACAACTACAAGAGACCCAGTACTTC,CATSGGQLQETQYF
TRBJ1-3,14,.,TRBD1,TRBV6-5,TGTGCCAGCAAGGAAGGGGGCTCGGGAAACACCATATATTTT,CASKEGGSGNTIYF
TRBJ2-7,14,.,TRBD2,TRBV7-7,TGTGCTAGCAGCTTAGGGCTAGCGGGGGACGAGCAGTACTTC,CASSLGLAGDEQYF
TRBJ1-2,15,.,TRBD1,TRBV2,TGTGCCAGCAGTGGGGGGACAGGGTCGGTCTATGGCTACACCTTC,CASSGGTGSVYGYTF
TRBJ2-2,13,.,.,TRBV2,TGTGCCAGCAGTGAGTCCGGTCACGGGGAGCTGTTTTTT,CASSESGHGELFF
TRBJ1-6,14,.,TRBD1,TRBV28,TGTGCCAGCAGTAAGGGACAGGCCAATTCACCCCTCCACTTT,CASSKGQANSPLHF
TRBJ2-3,14,.,.,TRBV7-2,TGTGCCAGCAGCGTTCTAGGGGGGACAGATACGCAGTATTTT,CASSVLGGTDTQYF
TRBJ1-5,16,.,.,TRBV18,TGTGCCAGCTCACCGGGGGGCCCTAGGAGCAATCAGCCCCAGCATTTT,CASSPGGPRSNQPQHF
TRBJ2-7,14,few,.,TRBV7-2,TGTGCCAGCAGCCCCAGTCGGCTTGCCTACGAGCAGTACTTC,CASSPSRLAYEQYF
TRBJ2-5,14,.,.,TRBV6-5,TGTGCCAGCAGTTACCCTGACGGCGGCGGGACCCAGTACTTC,CASSYPDGGGTQYF
TRBJ2-5,15,.,TRBD2,TRBV25-1,TGTGCCAGCTCAGGAGCTAGCGGGTTTCGGGAGACCCAGTACTTC,CASSGASGFRETQYF
TRBJ1-1,16,.,.,TRBV5-1,TGCGCCAGCAGCTGGGGCGGGAATTTGATGAACACTGAAGCTTTCTTT,CASSWGGNLMNTEAFF
TRBJ2-3,13,.,.,TRBV14,TGTGCCAGCAGCAAGGACTTCACAGATACGCAGTATTTT,CASSKDFTDTQYF
TRBJ1-2,12,few,.,TRBV5-6,TGTGCTACCAGTCGGGTTAACTATGGCTACACCTTC,CATSRVNYGYTF
TRBJ2-5,15,few,.,TRBV28,TGTGCCAGCAGTTTATCTGGATGGGGCTCAGAGACCCAGTACTTC,CASSLSGWGSETQYF
TRBJ2-6,14,.,.,TRBV18,TGTGCCAGCTCCCAGGGGGGCGGGGCCAACGTCCTGACTTTC,CASSQGGGANVLTF
TRBJ1-2,14,.,.,TRBV2,TGTGCCACCAATTCTCAGGGATCGGACTATGGCTACACCTTC,CATNSQGSDYGYTF
TRBJ2-3,19,.,.,TRBV28,TGTGCCAGCAGCCGACTTACGTATTCTCGGCGGCAGCGCACAGATACGCAGTATTTT,CASSRLTYSRRQRTDTQYF